These 15 T cell receptor beta chains were all obtained from the same sample, sequenced in a study of CD8 T cells in ankylosing spondylitis. Antigen specificity for these receptors is unknown. Study results and caveats: Blood from ankylosing spondylitis patients appeared to carry a characteristic eight-variant TCR beta motif.

TCRdb redid the calling of the 5' RACE reads with MiXCR, one entry per CDR3 protein. This table has 470,000 or so distinct CDR3 sequences, roughly 26% appearing once. Sequencing was performed on blood, either unsorted or a sorted T cell fraction (not recorded which). Receptors originate from a male donor with ankylosing spondylitis.

V usage is TRBV5-1 and J usage is TRBJ1-2, with 7 bases lining up with TRBD1. The CDR3 runs to 15 residues. Unmatched junction bases numbered 4, after V lost 0 bases and J lost 2 bases. Germline CDR1 reads SGHRS; CDR2 reads YFSETQ. CDR3 DNA sequence: TGCGCCAGCAGCTTGGAAGGGGGCTCAAACTATGGCTACACCTTC. Translated: CASSLEGGSNYGYTF.

The table lists this clonotype with a count of one. CDR3 sequence: CASSIRESYNSPLHF. As DNA, the CDR3 is TGTGCCAGCAGCATACGGGAGTCCTATAATTCACCCCTCCACTTT. The V gene is TRBV6-1, the J gene TRBJ1-6; the D is unclear. CDR1 is MNHNS, CDR2 SASEGT, per germline. V lost 6 bases and J lost 1, with 10 bases in between. The CDR3 sequence is 15 residues long.

The sample holds many counts of this clonotype. V and J are TRBV3-1 and TRBJ1-1; TRBD1 aligns across 7 bases. Germline loops: CDR1 LGHDT, CDR2 YNNKEL (reference sequence). This CDR3 has 16 residues. V shed 1 base and J 0 bases; nucleotides not matched to a gene: 5. The DNA of the CDR3 is TGTGCCAGCAGCCAAGGGACAGGCTACATGAACACTGAAGCTTTCTTT. Translated: CASSQGTGYMNTEAFF.

The gene calls are TRBV12-3 or TRBV12-4 and TRBJ2-2; D possibly corresponds to TRBD1 (6 bases). With 3 bases removed from V and 1 base from J, the gap between germline ends came to 12 bases. This CDR3 has 16 amino acids. CDR3 nucleotide sequence: TGTGCCAGCAGTTTCACCGGGACAAGGAACACCGGGGAGCTGTTTTTT. As protein: CASSFTGTRNTGELFF.

This clonotype was found many times. The chain recombines TRBV12-3 or TRBV12-4 with TRBJ1-5; TRBD1 aligns across 8 bases. The V gene end was trimmed by 5 bases and the J gene end by 5 bases; junction bases not matched to a gene: 2. The CDR3 is made up of 13 amino acids. The CDR3 nucleotides are TGTGCCAGCAGTCCGGGACAGGATCAGCCCCAGCATTTT. This translates into CASSPGQDQPQHF.

This clonotype was seen only a few times. J is TRBJ1-1 and V is TRBV11-1; weak D call: TRBD1 (5 bases). Germline assignment: CDR1 SGHAT and CDR2 FQDESV (reference sequence). This CDR3 has 18 residues. V was clipped by 5 bases and J by 5 bases, with 27 bases between them. In DNA, the CDR3 is TGTGCCAGCAGCGCCTCCGCGGAGGGGCGATTGGTAGGGACTGAAGCTTTCTTT. Translated: CASSASAEGRLVGTEAFF.

This rearrangement joins TRBV18 to TRBJ1-6, with 9 bases lining up with TRBD1. The CDR3 sequence is 15 residues long. The V segment lost 3 bases and the J segment 11 bases; nucleotides outside the gene matches: 8. The germline CDR1 and CDR2 sequences are KGHSH and LQKENI. This chain's CDR3 is CASSPATGGRTPLHF. Written as DNA, the CDR3 is TGTGCCAGCTCACCCGCGACAGGGGGAAGGACACCCCTCCACTTT.

This clonotype was counted a few times. The gene calls are TRBV5-1 and TRBJ1-2; tentatively, D is TRBD1 (5 bases). Germline V lookup: CDR1 SGHRS, CDR2 YFSETQ. This CDR3 contains 14 residues. V lost 0 bases and J 6 bases, leaving 12 bases between the germline ends. The CDR3 region has the DNA TGCGCCAGCAGCTTGGCCAAGGGGATTGATGGCTACACCTTC. The encoded protein is CASSLAKGIDGYTF. The variable domain in full, completed from reference TRBV5-1 and TRBJ1-2, reads KAGVTQTPRYLIKTRGQQVTLSCSPISGHRSVSWYQQTPGQGLQFLFEYFSETQRNKGNFPGRFSGRQFSNSRSEMNVSTLELGDSALYLCASSLAKGIDGYTFGSGTRLTVV.

The chain recombines TRBV7-9 with TRBJ1-4, with 7 bases lining up with TRBD1. With 2 bases clipped from V and 5 bases from J, the junction kept 2 bases outside the gene matches. The CDR3 has 14 residues. Germline CDR1 is SEHNR and CDR2 is FQNEAQ (reference sequence). The CDR3 is CASSLTQGNEKLFF. CDR3 DNA: TGTGCCAGCAGCTTAACACAGGGGAATGAAAAACTGTTTTTT. Full variable domain (missing parts from reference TRBV7-9 and TRBJ1-4): DTGVSQNPRHKITKRGQNVTFRCDPISEHNRLYWYRQTLGQGPEFLTYFQNEAQLEKSRLLSDRFSAERPKGSFSTLEIQRTEQGDSAMYLCASSLTQGNEKLFFGSGTQLSVL.

This rearrangement joins TRBV5-7 to TRBJ2-5, with D maybe TRBD2 (6 bases). TRBV5-7 is known as an ORF, though its function is uncertain. Trimming stripped 6 bases from V and 1 base from J, with 10 bases between. The length of the CDR3 is 13 residues. CDR3 bases: TGTGCCAGCATCCGGGGGACCCAAGAGACCCAGTACTTC. Amino acids: CASIRGTQETQYF.

The chain has TRBV7-9 and TRBJ1-4; D call uncertain. Germline CDR1 and CDR2: SEHNR and FQNEAQ (reference sequence). With 1 base removed from V and 0 bases from J, the gap between germline ends came to 9 bases. CDR3 length: 16 residues. The CDR3 nucleotides are TGTGCCAGCAGCTTAGTAGGGAGCGCAACTAATGAAAAACTGTTTTTT. It yields the protein CASSLVGSATNEKLFF.

The genes are TRBV12-3 or TRBV12-4 and TRBJ2-5; D may be TRBD2 (5 bases). The CDR3 has 13 amino acids. Deletions cut 3 bases from V and 4 bases from J, with 9 bases between. CDR3 nucleotides: TGTGCCAGCAGTTTTTATGAGGGAGAGACCCAGTACTTC. Translated: CASSFYEGETQYF.

The rearrangement joins TRBV20-1 to TRBJ1-5, with a weak D call TRBD1 (6 bases). V lost 4 bases, J lost 0 bases, and 16 bases lay in between. The CDR3 has 16 amino acids. The germline V gene has CDR1 DFQATT and CDR2 SNEGSKA (reference sequence). Written as DNA, the CDR3 is TGCAGTGCTACCTCAGGACAGCCTTATAGCAATCAGCCCCAGCATTTT. Amino acid sequence: CSATSGQPYSNQPQHF.

There are a few counts of this clonotype. This chain joins TRBV6-6 and TRBJ1-1; D ambiguous. The CDR3 is made up of 13 amino acids. Germline CDR1 and CDR2: MNHNY and SVGAGI (reference sequence). The V and J ends lost 4 bases and 3 bases respectively, with 9 bases between them. The CDR3 nucleotides are TGTGCCAGCAGTTCCGTACGGGACACTGAAGCTTTCTTT. Its translation: CASSSVRDTEAFF.

Only a few counts were recorded for this clonotype. The V gene is TRBV12-5, the J gene TRBJ2-1, with D possibly called TRBD1 or TRBD2 (7 bases each). Trimming removed 4 bases from V and 7 bases from J, with 20 bases in between. This CDR3 is built from 16 residues. The germline V gene encodes CDR1 LGHNT and CDR2 FRNRAP. The CDR3 here is CASGSGGGGSPNEQFF. In DNA, the CDR3 is TGTGCTAGTGGTTCGGGGGGAGGGGGCTCCCCGAATGAGCAGTTCTTC.